Listed below are T cell receptor beta chains from one sample, sequenced in a study of shared clonotypes between healthy human individuals. TCRdb's table, derived via immunoSEQ multiplex PCR, lists solely in-frame clones and lacks some. The sample yields approximately 1,500,000 clones, 95% to 99% seen once. Sample: naive CD4+ T cells sorted from blood. These receptors were obtained from a man aged 25 to 45 in good health. The CDR3 runs from the conserved cysteine through the conserved F or W. Each record gives: V gene, clone size, J gene, CDR3 length, CDR3 protein. The listing skips clone size in some rows; elsewhere it reads once, few, many or a size class.

V: TRBV2; size: .; J: TRBJ2-2; length: 15; CDR3: CASSERTGSTGELFF
V: TRBV9; size: once; J: TRBJ2-3; length: 16; CDR3: CASSPLDRVSADTQYF
V: TRBV9; size: .; J: TRBJ2-3; length: 16; CDR3: CASSRGSSISTDTQYF
V: TRBV5-1; size: once; J: TRBJ1-5; length: 14; CDR3: CASSIQGGNQPQHF
V: TRBV10-3; size: .; J: TRBJ2-2; length: 17; CDR3: CAISETSGPRLSGELFF
V: TRBV10-1; size: .; J: TRBJ2-3; length: 16; CDR3: CASSDLQTTSVDTQYF
V: TRBV28; size: .; J: TRBJ2-7; length: 14; CDR3: CASSLGDRDYEQYF
V: TRBV28; size: .; J: TRBJ2-1; length: 14; CDR3: CASSFSENSNEQFF
V: TRBV15; size: .; J: TRBJ2-1; length: 14; CDR3: CATSREREAVEQFF
V: TRBV10-3; size: .; J: TRBJ2-5; length: 15; CDR3: CAISPNRDGTETQYF
V: TRBV4-1; size: .; J: TRBJ1-1; length: 16; CDR3: CASSFTGNRVGTEAFF
V: TRBV7-9; size: few; J: TRBJ1-1; length: 13; CDR3: CASSPTWNTEAFF
V: TRBV6-1; size: .; J: TRBJ1-5; length: 13; CDR3: CASQGGGGQPQHF
V: TRBV5-1; size: .; J: TRBJ2-1; length: 15; CDR3: CASSLEGLGSREQFF
V: TRBV7-8; size: .; J: TRBJ1-5; length: 14; CDR3: CASSPQGGNQPQHF
V: TRBV7-2; size: .; J: TRBJ2-2; length: 16; CDR3: CASRLLAGGVTGELFF
V: TRBV10-2; size: .; J: TRBJ2-5; length: 12; CDR3: CASSEVGETQYF
V: TRBV7-8; size: .; J: TRBJ2-2; length: 15; CDR3: CASSLGTVNTGELFF
V: TRBV10-3; size: .; J: TRBJ2-7; length: 15; CDR3: CAISDPGQSSYEQYF
V: TRBV30; size: .; J: TRBJ2-2; length: 10; CDR3: CACDTGELFF